The 26 T cell receptor beta chains presented below share a single source sample, sequenced in a study of T cells in Graves' hyperthyroidism and ophthalmopathy. Amplified TCR beta CDR3 regions came from RNA transcripts. First-round RT-PCR targeting the TCR CDR3 was performed with the HTBI primer set. TCRdb used MiXCR to reprocess the multiplex PCR reads, holding one entry per CDR3 protein. This table holds hundreds of thousands of distinct CDR3 sequences, roughly 22% found once. Specimen: blood. The receptors shown here come from a man aged 25 to 45 with Graves' ophthalmopathy.

Regarding this clonotype: This may be a read error: a much more frequent sequence differs by one nucleotide. V gene TRBV5-4 combines with J gene TRBJ1-1; D gene uncertain. The CDR3 length is 14 residues. Germline V CDR1 and CDR2: SGHNT, YYREEE (reference sequence). CDR3 sequence (DNA): TGTGCCAACAGCTTGGCACTTGGGGACACTGAAGCTTTCTTT. Translation gives CANSLALGDTEAFF. Combining the CDR3 with reference TRBV5-4 and TRBJ1-1 gives the whole variable domain ETGVTQSPTHLIKTRGQQVTLRCSSQSGHNTVSWYQQALGQGPQFIFQYYREEENGRGNFPPRFSGLQFPNYSSELNVNALELDDSALYLCANSLALGDTEAFFGQGTRLTVV.

About this clonotype itself: A much larger clone lies one base from this, so it may be a read error. V usage is TRBV19 and J usage is TRBJ2-7; D unclear. Germline CDR1 is LNHDA and CDR2 is SQIVND (reference sequence). This CDR3 region has 13 residues. The CDR3 loop reads CASSVRSSYDQYF. CDR3 nucleotides: TGTGCCAGTAGTGTCCGGAGTTCCTACGACCAGTACTTC.

This clonotype was recorded once. The chain recombines TRBV19 with TRBJ2-3, with a weak D call TRBD2 (6 bases). Trimming pared 7 bases from V and 0 bases from J, leaving 11 bases between. There are 14 residues in the CDR3. Looked up from germline, CDR1 is LNHDA and CDR2 is SQIVND (reference sequence). In nucleotides, the CDR3 is TGTGCCAGTACCTATACTAGCAGCACAGATACGCAGTATTTT. Residues: CASTYTSSTDTQYF.

This clonotype was seen only a few times. The chain employs TRBV6-1 and TRBJ1-2, with D tentatively TRBD1 (6 bases). The CDR3 is 15 amino acids. From germline, CDR1 is MNHNS and CDR2 SASEGT. The V gene lost 3 bases and the J gene lost 4 bases, with 15 bases spanning the gap. CDR3 sequence reads: CASSDFRDTIYGYTF. DNA for the CDR3: TGTGCCAGCAGTGATTTTCGGGACACAATCTATGGCTACACCTTC.

The chain employs TRBV29-1 and TRBJ2-7; D perhaps matches TRBD1 (5 bases). This CDR3 has 12 residues. The V and J ends lost 7 bases and 2 bases respectively, with 12 bases between them. Per the germline V gene, CDR1 is SQVTM and CDR2 is ANQGSEA. This CDR3 is CSGETEAYEQYF. The CDR3, as DNA: TGCAGCGGAGAGACAGAGGCCTACGAGCAGTACTTC.

This clonotype was detected ten times or more. The genes are TRBV18 and TRBJ2-7; 10 nucleotides line up with TRBD2. Germline CDR1 KGHSH, CDR2 LQKENI. V was pared by 5 bases and J by 4 bases, with 5 bases of the junction left unmatched. The CDR3 covers 14 residues. CDR3 sequence reads: CASSGVAGGYEQYF. The CDR3 nucleotides read TGTGCCAGCTCAGGGGTAGCGGGAGGATACGAGCAGTACTTC. Full variable domain (missing parts from reference TRBV18 and TRBJ2-7): NAGVMQNPRHLVRRRGQEARLRCSPMKGHSHVYWYRQLPEEGLKFMVYLQKENIIDESGMPKERFSAEFPKEGPSILRIQQVVRGDSAAYFCASSGVAGGYEQYFGPGTRLTVT.

The chain combines TRBV11-3 with TRBJ2-1, with unresolved D. V shed 5 bases and J shed 4 bases, with 12 bases lying between them. Germline-derived CDR1 and CDR2 are SGHNT and YENEEA. This CDR3 has 14 residues. This chain's CDR3 is CASSATLNYNEQFF. As DNA, the CDR3 is TGTGCCAGCAGCGCCACTTTAAATTACAATGAGCAGTTCTTC. The whole variable domain, filled in from reference TRBV11-3 and TRBJ2-1, reads EAGVVQSPRYKIIEKKQPVAFWCNPISGHNTLYWYLQNLGQGPELLIRYENEEAVDDSQLPKDRFSAERLKGVDSTLKIQPAELGDSAVYLCASSATLNYNEQFFGPGTRLTVL.

This clonotype was counted between two and nine times. The gene calls are TRBV2 and TRBJ2-1, with D unclear. The CDR3 is made up of 16 amino acids. V lost 5 bases to trimming and J lost 1 base, with 15 bases between them. CDR1 SNHLY and CDR2 FYNNEI come from the germline V gene. The CDR3 bases are TGTGCCAGCAGTAAATTCCTAGGTGGTTCCTACAATGAGCAGTTCTTC. Encoded protein: CASSKFLGGSYNEQFF.

This clonotype came up a few times. The chain combines TRBV29-1 with TRBJ2-5; possible D gene TRBD1, 6 bases. The V gene lost 7 bases and the J gene lost 5 bases, with 14 bases spanning the gap. The V gene's germline CDR1 is SQVTM and CDR2 ANQGSEA. The CDR3 covers 12 residues. CDR3 DNA: TGCAGCGCAAAGTGGCAGGGGGAGACCCAGTACTTC. Translating gives CSAKWQGETQYF.

This clonotype was found many times. This sequence joins TRBV12-3 or TRBV12-4 and TRBJ2-5, with a possible D match to TRBD1 (5 bases). The CDR3 extends over 15 amino acids. V was shortened by 1 base and J by 1 base, with 10 bases between the two germline ends. The DNA of the CDR3 is TGTGCCAGCAGTTTAGGACAGCCGCCCCAAGAGACCCAGTACTTC. Amino acids: CASSLGQPPQETQYF.

This clonotype was counted ten times or more. This chain joins TRBV12-3 or TRBV12-4 and TRBJ2-2; possible D gene TRBD2, 6 bases. The CDR3 is 17 residues long. Deletions cut 7 bases from V and 2 bases from J, with 20 bases between. DNA of the CDR3: TGTGCCAGCACCCTGGGGGGAGGACGGGGAAACACCGGGGAGCTGTTTTTT. It codes for CASTLGGGRGNTGELFF.

The chain joins TRBV19 to TRBJ2-7, with D possibly TRBD1 on 6 matching bases. The CDR3 runs to 16 residues. Looked up from germline, CDR1 is LNHDA and CDR2 is SQIVND (reference sequence). The V end was cut by 1 base, the J end by 3 bases, with 16 bases between. The CDR3 sequence is CASSIVSQGNLYEQYF. In DNA form, the CDR3 reads TGTGCCAGTAGTATAGTTAGCCAGGGGAACCTCTACGAGCAGTACTTC.

This clonotype has a handful of counts. The V and J genes are TRBV27 and TRBJ1-2; maybe TRBD1 (5 bases). CDR3 length: 16 amino acids. CDR1 is MNHEY and CDR2 is SMNVEV in the germline V gene (reference sequence). The V and J ends lost 6 bases and 5 bases respectively, with 22 bases between them. CDR3 DNA: TGTGCCAGCAGAGCTCGGACAAACCTCTTGGGGTATGGCTACACCTTC. Protein product: CASRARTNLLGYGYTF.

This clonotype has more than one count but fewer than ten. This sequence joins TRBV19 and TRBJ2-3, with TRBD1 matching 7 bases. The CDR3 is 13 residues long. J was trimmed by 1 base and V by 9 bases; bases with no gene match: 4. Germline V lookup: CDR1 LNHDA, CDR2 SQIVND (reference sequence). The CDR3 reads CASRDSGTDTQYF. DNA for the CDR3: TGTGCCAGCAGGGACAGCGGCACAGATACGCAGTATTTT.

The V call is TRBV5-1, the J call TRBJ2-1; 13 bases align to TRBD2. The CDR3 contains 17 residues. V was pared by 8 bases and J by 0 bases, with 8 bases of the junction left unmatched. Germline assignment: CDR1 SGHRS and CDR2 YFSETQ. CDR3 residues: CASRTSGRLDSYNEQFF. CDR3 DNA sequence: TGCGCCAGTCGGACTAGCGGGAGATTAGACTCCTACAATGAGCAGTTCTTC.

This clonotype showed up many times. The chain has TRBV5-1 and TRBJ2-6; D possibly uses TRBD1 or TRBD2 (6 bases each). V shed 5 bases and J shed 0 bases, with 12 bases lying between them. Germline CDR1 and CDR2: SGHRS and YFSETQ. This CDR3 is built from 16 residues. The CDR3 DNA reads TGCGCCAGCAGTTCGGGGGCTAACTCTGGGGCCAACGTCCTGACTTTC. It codes for CASSSGANSGANVLTF.

This clonotype was seen more than once but under ten times. This chain connects TRBV12-3 or TRBV12-4 to TRBJ1-1; 7 bases map to TRBD1. Unmatched junction bases numbered 10, after V lost 6 bases and J lost 6 bases. This CDR3 region has 14 residues. The CDR3 protein is CASRQTGKKPEAFF. The CDR3 DNA follows: TGTGCCAGCAGGCAGACAGGGAAGAAGCCTGAAGCTTTCTTT.

At least ten counts were recorded for this clonotype. The chain has TRBV20-1 and TRBJ2-1; D unresolved. The CDR3 covers 13 residues. Germline values: CDR1 DFQATT, CDR2 SNEGSKA (reference sequence). V dropped 4 bases and J dropped 0 bases, with 7 bases sitting between them. In DNA, the CDR3 is TGCAGTGCTAAAAGCGTCTCCTACAATGAGCAGTTCTTC. It is translated as CSAKSVSYNEQFF.

The chain combines TRBV19 with TRBJ2-7; 7 bases match TRBD2. The junction had 2 bases not matched to a gene; V was cut back by 1 base and J by 2 bases. The CDR3 covers 14 residues. Germline V gene sequence: CDR1 LNHDA, CDR2 SQIVND (reference sequence). The CDR3 region has the DNA TGTGCCAGTAGTATAGTCAGCGGGACCTACGAGCAGTACTTC. As protein: CASSIVSGTYEQYF.

The chain links TRBV7-9 to TRBJ1-3; 7 bases line up with TRBD1. Germline V gives CDR1 SEHNR, CDR2 FQNEAQ (reference sequence). The CDR3 contains 16 residues. J was trimmed by 3 bases and V by 1 base; bases with no gene match: 6. Here the CDR3 reads CASSLGRGRDGNTIYF. CDR3 sequence (DNA): TGTGCCAGCAGCTTAGGTAGGGGGCGCGATGGAAACACCATATATTTT.

Ten or more counts support this clonotype. The chain recombines TRBV11-2 with TRBJ2-7; the D call may be TRBD1 or TRBD2 (6 bases each). The CDR3 is 15 residues long. Germline-derived CDR1 and CDR2 are SGHAT and FQNNGV. Trimming shortened V by 1 base and J by 1 base, and 11 bases separated the two germline ends. This CDR3 reads CASSLGGDTSYEQYF. Here the CDR3 DNA reads TGTGCCAGCAGCTTAGGGGGGGACACTTCCTACGAGCAGTACTTC.

This clonotype was detected a few times. The chain carries TRBV3-1 and TRBJ2-3, with D perhaps matching TRBD1 (6 bases). This CDR3 has 15 residues. The germline gives CDR1 LGHDT, CDR2 YNNKEL (reference sequence). V shed 0 bases and J shed 0 bases, with 7 bases lying between them. The DNA of the CDR3 is TGTGCCAGCAGCCAAGATAGGGGGAGCACAGATACGCAGTATTTT. It encodes CASSQDRGSTDTQYF.

This clonotype turned up a few times. The chain couples TRBV5-1 to TRBJ1-6; a possible D gene is TRBD1 (5 bases). Germline V gene lookup returns CDR1 SGHRS and CDR2 YFSETQ. V lost 2 bases and J lost 7, with 13 bases in between. The CDR3 is 15 residues long. CDR3 residues: CASSFVQGENSPLHF. The CDR3 DNA reads TGCGCCAGCAGCTTCGTTCAGGGAGAAAATTCACCCCTCCACTTT.

This clonotype appeared a few times. The CDR3 protein is CSAAGGSYEQYF. CDR3 nucleotides: TGCAGTGCTGCAGGGGGCTCCTACGAGCAGTACTTC. The genes are TRBV20-1 and TRBJ2-7, with TRBD1 identical over 7 bases. The V and J ends lost 5 bases and 0 bases, in that order; junction bases with no gene match: 1. The CDR3 has 12 amino acids. Germline-derived CDR1 and CDR2 are DFQATT and SNEGSKA (reference sequence).

For this clonotype: A much larger clone sits a single nucleotide away, making a read error possible. The chain recombines TRBV28 with TRBJ2-3; TRBD2 might be the D (7 bases). The CDR3 is 14 amino acids. From germline, CDR1 is MDHEN and CDR2 SYDVKM. V lost 7 bases to trimming and J lost 5 bases, with 16 bases between them. For the CDR3, the DNA is TGTGCCAGCAAGGGGGGGATAGACATAGATACGCAGTATTTT. Translating it yields CASKGGIDIDTQYF.

This clonotype has ten or more counts. J is TRBJ2-7 and V is TRBV28, with TRBD1 matching 9 bases. This CDR3 comprises 16 residues. J lost 4 bases, V lost 5 bases, and 12 bases had no gene match. In germline, CDR1 is MDHEN, CDR2 SYDVKM. The CDR3 spells CASSPSFGQGRYEQYF. CDR3 nucleotide sequence: TGTGCCAGCAGTCCCTCCTTCGGACAGGGGAGGTACGAGCAGTACTTC.